These T cell receptor beta chains were read from a single sample in a study of OX40 agonist ivuxolimab in advanced cancers. Measured with immunoSEQ multiplex PCR; TCRdb has only the in-frame clones, and not every one. The sample has tens of thousands of clones; roughly nine tenths are singletons. The starting material was CD4+ or CD8+ T cells sorted from blood, obtained in a trial of the OX40 agonist ivuxolimab. The receptors shown here come from an adult with an advanced solid tumor such as melanoma, head and neck, liver or kidney cancer. Each CDR3 is given with its conserved first and last residue. The size entry is marked missing in some rows and otherwise reads once, few, many or a size class.

cdr3_length clone_size j_call v_call cdr3_aa
11 . TRBJ2-7 TRBV10-3 CAIRKDYEQYF
14 . TRBJ1-1 TRBV27 CASSPPGVDTEAFF
15 . . TRBV4-2 CASSPGLAETYEQYF
14 once TRBJ2-5 TRBV9 CASSVEDGQETQYF
15 few TRBJ1-5 TRBV30 CAWSVSEVSNQPQHF
14 . TRBJ2-7 TRBV15 CATSRDRGHYEQYF
15 few TRBJ2-1 TRBV27 CASSLQTSGAGEQFF
14 . TRBJ1-1 TRBV27 CASSFLGPGTEAFF
12 . TRBJ2-1 TRBV5-6 CASSFWDNEQFF
13 . TRBJ2-1 TRBV4-1 CASSQEGSNEQFF
14 . TRBJ2-1 TRBV19 CASSIEGSYNEQFF
17 few TRBJ1-4 TRBV4-3 CASSQGRSLGTNEKLFF
15 . TRBJ1-5 TRBV6-5 CASSYSAGPGQPQHF
15 . TRBJ2-2 TRBV7-9 CASSLKVRGTGELFF
13 . TRBJ1-2 TRBV11-2 CASSLGSLRGYTF
16 . TRBJ2-2 TRBV11-3 CASSWGISKNTGELFF
14 . TRBJ1-1 TRBV4-3 CASSQDRGFTEAFF
15 once TRBJ2-7 TRBV30 CACFSGTSVSYEQYF
15 . TRBJ2-1 TRBV9 CASSVGGDSYNEQFF
15 . TRBJ1-1 TRBV27 CASSPLPATNTEAFF
14 . TRBJ2-7 TRBV28 CATIDPRDSYEQYF
14 . TRBJ2-7 TRBV30 CAWRPGLRSYEQYF
15 . TRBJ1-2 TRBV7-6 CASSEQGMDNYGYTF
13 . TRBJ1-2 TRBV27 CASSYTQLEGYTF
13 . TRBJ1-5 TRBV6-6 CATQDYSNQPQHF
15 . TRBJ2-7 TRBV28 CASTFGEGLAYEQYF
13 . TRBJ2-7 TRBV2 CASLRQGTYEQYF
17 . TRBJ2-3 TRBV27 CASSWGGVSGGTDTQYF
13 once TRBJ1-5 TRBV9 CASSAGGYQPQHF
16 few TRBJ2-2 TRBV27 CASSTQGVEGTGELFF
14 . TRBJ1-1 TRBV7-9 CASSLATGGTEAFF
16 . TRBJ2-3 TRBV7-3 CASSLKGSGGTDTQYF
14 . TRBJ2-7 TRBV4-3 CASSQGRGTYEQYF
17 . TRBJ1-2 TRBV19 CASSMVQSTENNYGYTF
11 few TRBJ2-2 TRBV5-4 CASSWAGELFF
15 . TRBJ2-7 TRBV21-1 CASSSPDSEIYEQYF
15 . TRBJ2-3 TRBV7-9 CASSQGAVSTDTQYF
16 . TRBJ2-2 TRBV13 CASSWVASDTGGELFF
14 . TRBJ1-1 TRBV4-1 CASSQDPGGAEAFF
15 . TRBJ2-1 TRBV7-9 CASSRGTGNRQVRFF
16 . TRBJ2-3 TRBV19 CASSLRGGLSTDTQYF
14 . TRBJ1-6 TRBV30 CAWVQGSYNSPLHF
12 . TRBJ1-1 TRBV5-8 CASSHGTTEAFF
14 . TRBJ1-5 TRBV27 CASSLAGHNQPQHF
15 . TRBJ1-2 TRBV28 CASSFGGGTYYGYTF
14 . TRBJ2-7 TRBV5-5 CASSETGAYYEQYF
15 . TRBJ2-2 TRBV7-9 CASSIDRARTGELFF
13 . TRBJ2-1 TRBV11-3 CASSLVAGNEQFF
17 . TRBJ2-7 TRBV9 CASSESTSGTGYLEQYF
15 . TRBJ2-3 TRBV7-6 CASSPTRTGGDTQYF
14 . TRBJ2-7 TRBV15 CATSSPGGWDEQYF
15 . TRBJ1-5 TRBV2 CASTEGGISNQPQHF
18 . TRBJ2-5 TRBV27 CASSQDPGLAEAGETQYF
13 . TRBJ2-1 TRBV4-3 CASAGARSNEQFF